This T cell receptor (beta chain) was sequenced in a study of cytomegalovirus exposure and HLA in healthy donors (dated by TCRdb to between 2016 and 2019). For context, the study as a whole: According to an earlier analysis of 550 to 750 of the donors, 150 million to 200 million T cells yielded roughly 110 million unique TCR beta sequences and 276 Gb of sequence data. An early release that covered about 640 HLA-typed donors contained about 300 gigabases of sequencing data and 75 million to 100 million unique TCR sequences. Of the roughly 390 genotyped donors, roughly 80% fell in the genetic ancestry cluster associated with self-reported Caucasian donors. The study aimed to test whether signatures of past pathogen exposure could be identified by cataloging public T cell receptors. The study used immunosequencing to profile the T cell repertoires of several hundred subjects and linked those repertoires to cytomegalovirus serostatus. Besides the first cohort of 550 to 750 subjects, a separate validation cohort made up of roughly 130 different subjects was used. To predict cytomegalovirus infection status, the study combined high-throughput TCR immunosequencing, statistical association of individual TCRs with disease status, and machine learning. A later analysis re-examined previously published TCR beta repertoires from over 500 donors and added high-resolution HLA genotyping to investigate patterns of TCR occurrence. Rather than drawing on any new phenotypic data, the later analysis identified candidate immune exposures from TCR beta sequences and the way those sequences occurred across donors. An earlier analysis of approximately 640 of the donors applied high-throughput TCR beta sequencing to assess whether each TCR beta V gene segment acted as functional or pseudogenic. Donor age, sex, ethnicity and CMV serostatus were compiled alongside the repertoire data. In a later genetic analysis, genome-wide SNP genotypes for about 65% of the roughly 700 donors were used, and that subset was treated as a discovery cohort. Every discovery cohort repertoire had been produced on one sequencing platform. Class I and class II HLA loci were covered by the typing at four-digit resolution. Typing coverage differed by locus: A, B, C, DRB1 and DQB1 were typed in about 620-640 donors, DQA1 in about 510, DPA1 in around 580, and DPB1 in about 450. Because of strong linkage in the cohort, roughly 5 DR-DQ haplotypes were treated as single units for association and clustering. Among 398 genotyped donors of the cohort, an average of approximately 240,000 unique TCR beta nucleotide sequences were sequenced per donor, roughly 18% of them non-productive.

Measured from the cysteine to the phenylalanine, the CDR3 is 12 residues long. Solely the CDR3 DNA is kept, with 36 bases framed from the first base. CDR1 and CDR2 are read off the germline V gene (reference sequence) as LNHDA and SQIVND. Here V drops 9 bases and J drops 8 bases, and the junction holds 8 bases not matched to any gene. Here is what the overall study found, with its caveats: CMV serostatus was the only immune exposure information available for the cohort. In a later analysis, most CMV-associated TCR beta chains were found to appear HLA-restricted, with HLA associations seemingly driven largely by CMV exposure. Most TCR sequences were seen in very few donors, while some public TCRs were found in many individuals. A further reported finding was that TCR beta sequences accurately predicted the HLA-A and HLA-B alleles for most subjects in the first cohort. In a later analysis, several top co-occurrence clusters were reported to appear linked to parvovirus B19, influenza, CMV and Epstein-Barr virus. Sequencing depth was assumed to be roughly uniform across donors in the presence/absence analyses, though that assumption may not hold. Because HLA typing was unavailable for some donors at each locus, only the typed subset was used in association tests. Only TCR beta chains were sequenced in this cohort, and the absence of alpha or paired-chain data limited detectable features. Some IMGT-functional V segments, including TRBV6-2 and TRBV6-3, could not be told apart with the 87-base-pair reads, so those segments were excluded. When HLA alleles, especially DR and DQ, strongly co-occurred, TCR associations were difficult to assign to individual alleles. The authors suggested that the approach could potentially be generalized to other disease states and immunological phenotypes. Cytomegalovirus status was reported to be diagnosed by the classifier with high specificity and sensitivity in both the original and validation cohorts. Because counts were too low, seventeen rarely observed V segments, including chromosome 9 orphons, were excluded from the earlier analysis of 587 of the donors. An association between a missense DCLRE1C variant and V-gene and J-gene trimming of TCR beta chains was found in a later genetic analysis and replicated in an independent cohort. Correlated functional status among segregating V segments might be attributable to linkage disequilibrium, but an unknown experimental factor could not be ruled out. Compared with the approximately 700-donor mean, donors in an Asian-associated ancestry cluster had fewer N-insertions in productive TCRs, according to a later genetic analysis. A group of highly shared sequence variants was considered likely to be a technical artifact of the sequencing pipeline. In an earlier analysis of 450 to 750 of the donors, most TCR beta V segments appeared in productive rearrangements about 90% or about 30% of the time, broadly matching IMGT annotations. A few of the identified cytomegalovirus-associated TCR beta chains were confirmed in vitro to be specific for cytomegalovirus antigens. In a later analysis, HLA-associated TCR beta chains showed more clonal expansion and lower generation probabilities than non-associated chains that were equally common. A later analysis associated about 18,000 TCR beta sequences with specific HLA alleles at a false discovery rate of 0.05. In a later analysis, TCR association rates were found to vary across HLA loci, with the most associated TCRs seen for DRB1 alleles and the fewest for HLA-C alleles. The study listed 164 TCR beta chains as associated with cytomegalovirus.

Receptor libraries were prepared by the immunoSEQ multiplex PCR assay. A mixture of 60 forward primers for TCR Vbeta segments and 13 reverse primers for TCR Jbeta segments was used in the multiplex PCR. The CDR3 region of rearranged TCR beta genes was amplified from genomic DNA with a multiplex PCR assay. Amplified TCR beta libraries were sequenced as 87-base-pair reads on the Illumina HiSeq System. The authors processed their data as follows. A later analysis tallied about 77 million unique TCR beta chains across the 666 repertoires, and approximately 12 million of those chains were shared by two or more donors. Raw reads were error-corrected and collapsed into unique sequences by a nearest-neighbor algorithm in which closely related sequences were merged to remove PCR and sequencing errors. To assign V, D and J gene segments, CDR3 sequences were aligned to IMGT reference sequences. For a sequence to be retained, a match of at least six nucleotides was required to both a V gene segment and a J gene segment. Rearrangements were called productive when the CDR3 lacked stop codons and stayed in frame with V and J; all others were non-productive. Following IMGT convention, CDR3 was defined as the stretch from the second conserved V-encoded cysteine to the conserved J-encoded phenylalanine. The earlier analysis of 550 to 650 of the donors excluded any sequence lacking an unambiguous match to a single V gene segment. An earlier analysis of almost 600 of the donors classified V segments as functional when productive rearrangements were above 56.7% and as segregating when the standard deviation between donors was above 5%. To diagnose cytomegalovirus status from the catalog of TCR beta chain sequences, a statistical classification framework was built. A later analysis assigned V and J genes by comparing TCR nucleotide sequences with IMGT/GENE-DB human TR gene sequences. A later analysis assigned CDR3 sequences and most-parsimonious VDJ recombination scenarios with the TCRdist pipeline. In a later analysis, each TCR beta chain was defined by its CDR3 amino acid sequence together with its V-gene family, and reads without a unique V-gene family were excluded. A later analysis removed 592 highly shared, low-generation-probability nucleotide sequences to deal with suspected cross-contamination and a sequencing artifact. In a later analysis, a clonal expansion index for each public chain was calculated from normalized within-repertoire ranks of inferred template counts. In a later analysis, generation probabilities were computed with a VDJ recombination model fitted to out-of-frame rearrangements, and the resulting probabilities were checked against IGoR. In a later analysis, TCR-TCR, TCR-HLA and TCR-CMV co-occurrence was scored with hypergeometric tests, and a repertoire-size bias correction was applied to TCR pairs. False discovery rates were estimated in a later analysis by permuting HLA or CMV assignments 20 times. A later analysis grouped co-occurring TCRs with DBSCAN, adding TCRdist sequence similarity when clustering within HLA-allele-positive subsets. Repertoires with fewer than 30,000 or more than 120,000 public chains, plus five repertoires with anomalous nucleotide sharing, were excluded from co-occurrence clustering. What TCRdb holds here is the immuneACCESS table cut down to in-frame rearrangements. Part of the clones is not present; checked against another copy, under half of the missing clones reflect an unresolved V gene, and the others are unexplained. V, J and clone size reflect that table, while D and trimming were determined from the DNA. In this sample the table shows about 260,000 clones, about 83% of which occur a single time. Roughly 2% of the sample belongs to the ten largest clones.

The cohort consisted of 666 healthy bone marrow donors. Cohort members were all nominally healthy when sampled, although unrecorded immune exposures were likely present. The donor was CMV seropositive and belonged to the group of a few hundred seropositive cohort members. Every donor gave a peripheral blood sample, and the peripheral blood mononuclear cells from that sample were used for TCR beta sequencing. The Qiagen DNeasy Blood Extraction Kit was used to extract genomic DNA from the blood cell samples. Comment on this clone: Its antigen is not yet known. No per-base quality is available; no much larger clone lies one base away.

This sequence uses TRBV19 and TRBJ2-3, with 7 middle bases fitting TRBD2. Specimen: PBMCs. The receptor comes from a woman aged 40 to 50 in good health and CMV-seropositive. The bases are TGTGCCAGCTCTAGCGCTAGCGGTACGCAGTATTTT. The resulting protein is CASSSASGTQYF.